Shown below are 15 T cell receptor beta chains from a single sample sequenced in a study of CD8 T cells in ankylosing spondylitis. TCRdb reprocessed the 5' RACE reads via MiXCR and lists one record per CDR3 protein. This sample has 350,000 to 400,000 distinct CDR3 sequences, with roughly 20% found just once. Sequenced material: blood, either unsorted or a sorted T cell fraction (not recorded which). The receptor source for this set is a male donor with ankylosing spondylitis or in good health (not recorded which).

The sample holds a few counts of this clonotype. The rearrangement links TRBV10-3 to TRBJ2-7; weak D call: TRBD2 (6 bases). CDR3 length: 14 amino acids. Germline V gives CDR1 ENHRY, CDR2 SYGVKD. Trimming took off 3 bases at V and 2 bases at J, with 11 bases between the two ends. This chain's CDR3 is CAISETGGAYEQYF. The CDR3 coding sequence is TGTGCCATCAGTGAAACAGGAGGGGCCTACGAGCAGTACTTC.

The chain has TRBV11-2 and TRBJ2-5, with D possibly matching TRBD1 (6 bases). The germline V gene has CDR1 SGHAT and CDR2 FQNNGV. The CDR3 sequence is 14 residues long. Deletions cut 1 base from V and 2 bases from J, with 8 bases between. The CDR3 protein is CASSLVDRQETQYF. The DNA of the CDR3 is TGTGCCAGCAGCTTAGTGGACAGACAAGAGACCCAGTACTTC.

This clonotype was counted between two and nine times. The chain is built from TRBV6-5 and TRBJ2-3; a weak D match, TRBD2 (6 bases). The CDR3 contains 15 residues. Trimming stripped 0 bases from V and 5 bases from J, with 12 bases between. In germline, CDR1 is MNHEY, CDR2 SVGAGI. CDR3 in DNA: TGTGCCAGCAGTTACTCGGGTCAGGGACTAGATACGCAGTATTTT. Its protein product is CASSYSGQGLDTQYF.

This clonotype was counted only a few times. The chain couples TRBV12-3 or TRBV12-4 to TRBJ1-5; D is ambiguous. The CDR3 loop spans 15 amino acids. Trimming took off 2 bases at V and 0 bases at J, with 8 bases between the two ends. DNA for the CDR3: TGTGCCAGCAGTTTATTTGGGAATAGCAATCAGCCCCAGCATTTT. Protein sequence: CASSLFGNSNQPQHF.

The gene calls are TRBV10-3 and TRBJ1-2; D is unresolved. Germline loops: CDR1 ENHRY, CDR2 SYGVKD. V was shortened by 2 bases and J by 2 bases, with 12 bases between the two germline ends. The CDR3 sequence is 15 residues long. DNA for the CDR3: TGTGCCATCAGTGAGGGGATGGTCAAGAACTATGGCTACACCTTC. Translating gives CAISEGMVKNYGYTF.

The V and J genes are TRBV7-9 and TRBJ2-7; possibly TRBD1 or TRBD2 for D (5 bases each). The CDR3 contains 12 residues. Trimming left V 5 bases short and J 5 bases short, with 10 bases between. The germline V gene encodes CDR1 SEHNR and CDR2 FQNEAQ (reference sequence). The CDR3 nucleotides are TGTGCCAGCAGCCCCGGGGCGCACGAGCAGTACTTC. Translating it yields CASSPGAHEQYF.

The rearrangement links TRBV19 to TRBJ2-2; 8 bases are a match to TRBD1. Looked up from germline, CDR1 is LNHDA and CDR2 is SQIVND (reference sequence). The length of the CDR3 is 16 residues. Losses at the gene ends were 3 bases for V and 1 base for J; bases not matched to a gene: 4. CDR3 DNA: TGTGCCAGTAGTATTGGGACAGGCGGGAACACCGGGGAGCTGTTTTTT. This sequence encodes CASSIGTGGNTGELFF.

This clonotype was counted ten times or more. The DNA of the CDR3 is TGTGCCAGCAGTTTTTGGGACAGTCTCCAAGAGACCCAGTACTTC. This codes for CASSFWDSLQETQYF. The chain joins TRBV12-3 or TRBV12-4 to TRBJ2-5, with 7 positions matching TRBD1. With V trimmed by 3 bases and J by 1 base, 5 bases remained unmatched. CDR3 length equals 15 residues.

Notes on this clonotype: The conserved phenylalanine or tryptophan normally closing the CDR3 is absent here, so this likely arose from a read error. The chain employs TRBV2 and TRBJ2-7, with 12 bases aligning to TRBD2. CDR3 length: 17 amino acids. Per germline, CDR1 SNHLY and CDR2 FYNNEI. V trimming: 5 bases; J trimming: 3 bases; junction bases outside the gene matches: 11. The CDR3 nucleotides are TGTGCCAGCAGTACCCCCGTAGAACTAGCGGGGGGCTACGAGCAGTACTCC. Translated: CASSTPVELAGGYEQYS.

The rearrangement links TRBV4-1 to TRBJ2-2, with D perhaps matching TRBD1 or TRBD2 (5 bases each). The CDR3 totals 16 residues. Germline CDR1 and CDR2: MGHRA and YSYEKL. With 3 bases removed from V and 1 base from J, the gap between germline ends came to 12 bases. CDR3 region: CASSHPGAENTGELFF. CDR3 bases: TGCGCCAGCAGCCACCCCGGGGCGGAGAACACCGGGGAGCTGTTTTTT.

The chain is built from TRBV29-1 and TRBJ2-1; TRBD2 aligns across 13 bases. The V gene end was trimmed by 3 bases and the J gene end by 0 bases; junction bases not matched to a gene: 5. The CDR3 sequence is 17 residues long. Looked up from germline, CDR1 is SQVTM and CDR2 is ANQGSEA. CDR3 residues: CSVEGLAGRSSYNEQFF. CDR3 in DNA: TGCAGCGTTGAGGGACTAGCGGGGCGAAGCTCCTACAATGAGCAGTTCTTC.

This clonotype was detected only a few times. The V call is TRBV7-3, the J call TRBJ2-3; no firm D call. Trimming stripped 2 bases from V and 3 bases from J, with 9 bases between. This CDR3 spans 14 amino acids. The germline gives CDR1 SGHTA, CDR2 FQGTGA. The CDR3 sequence: CASSLGLETDTQYF. CDR3 nucleotides: TGTGCCAGCAGCTTAGGGCTAGAAACAGATACGCAGTATTTT. Drawing the rest from reference TRBV7-3 and TRBJ2-3, the complete variable domain is GAGVSQTPSNKVTEKGKYVELRCDPISGHTALYWYRQSLGQGPEFLIYFQGTGAADDSGLPNDRFFAVRPEGSVSTLKIQRTERGDSAVYLCASSLGLETDTQYFGPGTRLTVL.

This sequence joins TRBV7-7 and TRBJ2-3; the D gene is possibly TRBD2 (7 bases). V lost 5 bases and J 5 bases, leaving 20 bases between the germline ends. CDR1 is SSHAT, CDR2 FNYEAQ, per germline (reference sequence). The CDR3 spans 16 residues. The CDR3 reads CASSPRGDMLGDTQYF. The CDR3, as DNA: TGTGCCAGCAGCCCCCGGGGGGACATGCTGGGAGATACGCAGTATTTT.

This clonotype has more than one count but fewer than ten. The V gene is TRBV7-9, the J gene TRBJ1-4, with 7 bases lining up with TRBD1. The germline gives CDR1 SEHNR, CDR2 FQNEAQ (reference sequence). V was clipped by 4 bases and J by 8 bases; unmatched bases: 13. The CDR3 runs to 16 residues. The CDR3 DNA reads TGTGCCAGCAGCTCCCCTCGGGACAGAGTGGGGGAAAAACTGTTTTTT. Translated: CASSSPRDRVGEKLFF.

This clonotype was seen a handful of times. The rearrangement uses TRBV7-8 and TRBJ2-1; D tentatively fits TRBD1 or TRBD2 (7 bases each). The CDR3 is 17 amino acids. Germline loops: CDR1 SGHVS, CDR2 FQNEAQ. CDR3 sequence reads: CPLSRGGGYGEPLFQFF. The DNA for the CDR3 is TGTCCATTATCACGGGGAGGGGGCTACGGGGAACCTTTGTTCCAGTTCTTC.